The clone carrying this TCR beta chain was observed a handful of times. Some clones are missing from TCRdb's copy, which holds only in-frame ones; the method was immunoSEQ multiplex PCR. This sample carries 110,000 or so clones, around 81% of them seen once, and the ten largest clones take over 9.5%. The data were taken from a study of blood T cell repertoires in COVID-19. What was sequenced was peripheral blood. The TCR was taken from a human donor in a cohort sampled during active COVID-19.

The CDR3 DNA reads as TGTGCCAGCAGACGGGACAGGGGGCTTTACGAGCAGTACTTC. Protein: CASRRDRGLYEQYF. V and J are TRBV27 and TRBJ2-7; 12 bases align to TRBD1. The CDR3 sequence is 14 residues long. From germline, CDR1 is MNHEY and CDR2 SMNVEV (reference sequence). Unmatched junction bases numbered 4, after V lost 6 bases and J lost 4 bases.